Below, 27 T cell receptor beta chains from the same sample are listed, as sequenced in a study of blood T cell repertoires in COVID-19. Sequencing was performed with immunoSEQ multiplex PCR; in TCRdb, only in-frame clones are kept and a portion is missing. This table holds 30,000 or so clones, about 65% found once. The sequencing sample was made of peripheral blood. Receptors originate from a human donor in a cohort sampled during active COVID-19.

The genes are TRBV4-1 and TRBJ1-5; TRBD1 matches at 11 bases. Trimming at V came to 1 base and at J to 6 bases, leaving 5 bases not matched to a gene. Germline CDR1 reads MGHRA; CDR2 reads YSYEKL. The CDR3 length is 16 residues. CDR3 DNA sequence: TGCGCCAGCAGCCAAGCCGGGACAGGGGGTAGTCAGCCCCAGCATTTT. This gives the protein CASSQAGTGGSQPQHF.

This sequence joins TRBV11-2 and TRBJ2-6; D is perhaps TRBD2 (5 bases). CDR1 and CDR2 from the germline V gene are SGHAT and FQNNGV. The CDR3 is made up of 19 amino acids. V gave up 5 bases and J gave up 4 bases, with 24 bases separating them. The CDR3 DNA is TGTGCCAGCAGCCCCTTCTCTGGACGGCGGGCCGGAGGGGCCAACGTCCTGACTTTC. Translation: CASSPFSGRRAGGANVLTF.

The chain employs TRBV4-3 and TRBJ1-4, with 10 positions matching TRBD1. Germline V gene data show CDR1 as LGHNA and CDR2 as YSLEER. J lost 8 bases, V lost 4 bases, and 7 bases had no gene match. The CDR3 is 15 residues long. CDR3 sequence: CASSLFGTGEEKLFF. As DNA, the CDR3 is TGCGCCAGCAGCCTGTTCGGGACAGGGGAAGAAAAACTGTTTTTT.

This chain joins TRBV4-1 and TRBJ1-5; 7 nucleotides agree with TRBD1. The CDR3 runs 17 residues. V lost 3 bases, J lost 3 bases, and 11 bases stayed unmatched. CDR1 MGHRA and CDR2 YSYEKL come from the germline V gene. This CDR3 is CASSQSWARGINQPQHF. In DNA, the CDR3 is TGCGCCAGCAGCCAGTCCTGGGCCAGGGGGATCAATCAGCCCCAGCATTTT.

This chain connects TRBV10-2 to TRBJ2-5; tentatively, D is TRBD2 (6 bases). V shed 4 bases and J shed 5 bases, with 8 bases lying between them. Germline V CDR1 and CDR2: WSHSY, SAAADI. The CDR3 extends over 12 amino acids. In nucleotides, the CDR3 is TGCGCCAGCAGTGTTGGGGGGGAGACCCAGTACTTC. Residues: CASSVGGETQYF.

Here the CDR3 reads CASSRRLAGDNEQFF. CDR3 nucleotide sequence: TGTGCCAGCAGCCGAAGACTAGCGGGAGACAATGAGCAGTTCTTC. The chain has TRBV3-1 (or the pseudogene TRBV3-2) and TRBJ2-1; TRBD2 matches 12 bases. Germline V gene data show CDR1 as LGHDT and CDR2 as YNNKEL (reference sequence). The V gene end was trimmed by 4 bases and the J gene end by 5 bases; junction bases not matched to a gene: 3. This CDR3 is built from 15 residues.

Only one count was recorded for this clone. The rearrangement uses TRBV2 and TRBJ1-1, with D tentatively TRBD1 (5 bases). Germline V lookup: CDR1 SNHLY, CDR2 FYNNEI. The CDR3 loop spans 13 amino acids. Trimming stripped 9 bases from V and 0 bases from J, with 11 bases between. This CDR3 is CARKTDLNTEAFF. CDR3 nucleotides: TGTGCCAGAAAGACAGACTTGAACACTGAAGCTTTCTTT.

The rearrangement uses TRBV7-8 and TRBJ2-5, with 8 bases aligning to TRBD2. V was clipped by 5 bases and J by 9 bases; unmatched bases: 23. Germline V gene lookup returns CDR1 SGHVS and CDR2 FQNEAQ. The CDR3 extends over 18 amino acids. The CDR3 DNA reads TGTGCCAGCAGCCCCCGCAGGGTGGTAGCGGGGCCCAGGGCGGCCCAGTACTTC. This sequence encodes CASSPRRVVAGPRAAQYF.

The DNA of the CDR3 is TGCGCCAGCAGCTCTCAGACAGCGACTGAAGCTTTCTTT. Translated, it gives CASSSQTATEAFF. The chain couples TRBV5-1 to TRBJ1-1, with D possibly TRBD1 on 5 matching bases. There are 13 residues in the CDR3. Between the trimmed V and J ends, which lost 3 bases and 5 bases, there was a span of 11 bases. The germline V gene encodes CDR1 SGHRS and CDR2 YFSETQ.

This clone has just a few counts. The chain joins TRBV5-5 to TRBJ2-2, with 11 positions matching TRBD1. The CDR3 has 15 amino acids. With 7 bases clipped from V and 6 bases from J, the junction kept 8 bases outside the gene matches. Per the germline V gene, CDR1 is SGHKS and CDR2 is YYEKEE (reference sequence). The CDR3 DNA is TGTGCCAGCGGGACGGGACAGGGGGTCTCCGGGGAGCTGTTTTTT. Its protein product is CASGTGQGVSGELFF.

The rearrangement links TRBV6-5 to TRBJ1-4, with D possibly matching TRBD1 (5 bases). CDR1 is MNHEY and CDR2 is SVGAGI in the germline V gene. This CDR3 comprises 16 residues. The V end lost 2 bases, the J end lost 0 bases, and 10 bases lay between the germline ends. In DNA, the CDR3 is TGTGCCAGCAGTTACCGGAGGGGAGCAACTAATGAAAAACTGTTTTTT. Translation gives CASSYRRGATNEKLFF.

CDR3 region: CASRSGGGQPQHF. The CDR3 DNA reads as TGTGCCAGCAGATCAGGGGGCGGTCAGCCCCAGCATTTT. The chain recombines TRBV28 with TRBJ1-5; 8 bases map to TRBD1. The CDR3 covers 13 residues. J lost 6 bases, V lost 6 bases, and 4 bases had no gene match. Germline loops: CDR1 MDHEN, CDR2 SYDVKM.

The CDR3: CASSREGNAGNTIYF. The CDR3 DNA reads TGCGCCAGCAGTCGGGAGGGTAACGCTGGAAACACCATATATTTT. This chain uses TRBV5-1 with TRBJ1-3; D is unresolved. The CDR3 spans 15 residues. CDR1 is SGHRS and CDR2 is YFSETQ in the germline V gene. Trimming took 5 bases from V and 2 from J, leaving 14 bases between them. The full variable domain, in which reference TRBV5-1 and TRBJ1-3 provide the parts outside the CDR3, is KAGVTQTPRYLIKTRGQQVTLSCSPISGHRSVSWYQQTPGQGLQFLFEYFSETQRNKGNFPGRFSGRQFSNSRSEMNVSTLELGDSALYLCASSREGNAGNTIYFGEGSWLTVV.

This chain links TRBV23-1 with TRBJ2-3; TRBD2 is a possible D gene (5 bases). TRBV23-1 is identified as an open reading frame with a role that is uncertain. The V gene lost 8 bases and the J gene lost 4 bases, with 19 bases spanning the gap. CDR3 length: 15 residues. In nucleotides, the CDR3 is TGCGCCAGCCTCCCCGGAGAGGGTCCAGCAGATACGCAGTATTTT. Translation: CASLPGEGPADTQYF.

The genes are TRBV15 and TRBJ2-2, with unresolved D. Germline V gives CDR1 LNHNV, CDR2 YYDKDF (reference sequence). V was clipped by 7 bases and J by 5 bases, with 14 bases between them. The CDR3 has 14 residues. DNA of the CDR3: TGTGCCACCACGGTGAACGTAGAAACCGGGGAGCTGTTTTTT. This encodes CATTVNVETGELFF.

The V call is TRBV4-1, the J call TRBJ2-7, with 13 nucleotides matching TRBD2. This CDR3 region has 19 residues. V trimming: 4 bases; J trimming: 0 bases; junction bases outside the gene matches: 12. Germline-derived CDR1 and CDR2 are MGHRA and YSYEKL. DNA for the CDR3: TGCGCCAGCAGCCTGGTTTGGACTAGCGGGAGAACTGGCTCCTACGAGCAGTACTTC. It codes for CASSLVWTSGRTGSYEQYF.

The J gene is TRBJ2-1, the V gene TRBV12-3 or TRBV12-4; maybe TRBD2 (6 bases). The CDR3 is 13 amino acids. Trimming took off 10 bases at V and 0 bases at J, with 10 bases between the two ends. CDR3 loop: CATGGSSYNEQFF. The CDR3 DNA is TGTGCCACCGGGGGAAGCTCCTACAATGAGCAGTTCTTC.

This clone was counted between two and nine times. CDR3: CASSSLLAGNTEAFF. In DNA form, the CDR3 reads TGTGCCAGCAGCTCCCTCCTGGCTGGGAACACTGAAGCTTTCTTT. This chain uses TRBV7-8 with TRBJ1-1; D is unresolved. Per germline, CDR1 SGHVS and CDR2 FQNEAQ. This CDR3 spans 15 amino acids. V gave up 4 bases and J gave up 1 base, with 13 bases separating them.

J is TRBJ1-3 and V is TRBV30, with D hard to call. The V gene's germline CDR1 is GTSNPN and CDR2 SVGIG (reference sequence). The CDR3 consists of 14 residues. V gave up 5 bases and J gave up 2 bases, with 13 bases separating them. For the CDR3, the DNA is TGTGCCTGGGGACGACCCGGGACTGGAAACACCATATATTTT. Its protein is CAWGRPGTGNTIYF.

The chain uses TRBV11-3 and TRBJ2-7; 9 bases line up with TRBD1. Losses at the gene ends were 1 base for V and 5 bases for J; bases not matched to a gene: 6. Germline CDR1 reads SGHNT; CDR2 reads YENEEA. This CDR3 is 15 amino acids long. DNA of the CDR3: TGTGCCAGCAGCTTAGGCGGGACAGGGCCTCACGAGCAGTACTTC. Its translation: CASSLGGTGPHEQYF.

The J gene is TRBJ2-2, the V gene TRBV7-9, with D perhaps matching TRBD1 (6 bases). The CDR3 consists of 16 residues. CDR1 and CDR2 from the germline V gene are SEHNR and FQNEAQ (reference sequence). Trimming left V 5 bases short and J 7 bases short, with 20 bases between. The CDR3 sequence: CASSPGARTEFGELFF. In DNA, the CDR3 is TGTGCCAGCAGCCCAGGTGCCCGGACAGAGTTCGGGGAGCTGTTTTTT. Together with reference TRBV7-9 and TRBJ2-2, the CDR3 gives the full variable domain: DTGVSQNPRHKITKRGQNVTFRCDPISEHNRLYWYRQTLGQGPEFLTYFQNEAQLEKSRLLSDRFSAERPKGSFSTLEIQRTEQGDSAMYLCASSPGARTEFGELFFGEGSRLTVL.

The chain combines TRBV12-5 with TRBJ2-3; TRBD1 agrees at 9 bases. The CDR3 sequence is 14 residues long. Germline V gene sequence: CDR1 LGHNT, CDR2 FRNRAP. J gave up 4 bases and V 5 bases, and 4 bases lay outside the gene matches. The CDR3 spells CASGEGQGPDTQYF. As DNA, the CDR3 is TGTGCTAGTGGTGAGGGACAGGGACCAGATACGCAGTATTTT.

This chain joins TRBV7-9 and TRBJ2-5; the match to TRBD2 covers 8 bases. The junction had 11 bases not matched to a gene; V was cut back by 5 bases and J by 3 bases. This CDR3 comprises 16 residues. Germline assignment: CDR1 SEHNR and CDR2 FQNEAQ (reference sequence). DNA for the CDR3: TGTGCCAGCAGCCACCCCTTGCGGGAGGTGGAAGAGACCCAGTACTTC. It is translated as CASSHPLREVEETQYF.

The chain combines TRBV28 with TRBJ2-1; TRBD2 matches at 13 bases. The CDR3 consists of 17 residues. V gave up 3 bases and J gave up 3 bases; unmatched junction bases: 5. Germline assignment: CDR1 MDHEN and CDR2 SYDVKM. The DNA for the CDR3 is TGTGCCAGCAGTTTTTGGACTAGCGGGAGTGGCTACAATGAGCAGTTCTTC. Translated: CASSFWTSGSGYNEQFF.

The V and J genes are TRBV3-1 (or the pseudogene TRBV3-2) and TRBJ1-6; 8 bases fit TRBD1. CDR1 is LGHDT and CDR2 is YNNKEL in the germline V gene (reference sequence). There are 17 residues in the CDR3. V shed 1 base, J shed 3 bases, and the junction held 5 bases outside the gene matches. In DNA, the CDR3 is TGTGCCAGCAGCCAAGTGCAGGGGGCGGGCTATAATTCACCCCTCCACTTT. This codes for CASSQVQGAGYNSPLHF.

The chain couples TRBV5-4 to TRBJ2-4, with TRBD1 matching 7 bases. Germline trimming cut 4 bases from V and 2 bases from J; bases unmatched to any gene: 9. This CDR3 contains 16 residues. The germline CDR1 and CDR2 sequences are SGHNT and YYREEE (reference sequence). The CDR3 DNA reads as TGTGCCAGCAGCCCAGGGACAGACAGAACCAAAAACATTCAGTACTTC. This translates into CASSPGTDRTKNIQYF.

This rearrangement joins TRBV7-9 to TRBJ1-2, with D perhaps TRBD1 (5 bases). The CDR3 contains 16 residues. Germline assignment: CDR1 SEHNR and CDR2 FQNEAQ (reference sequence). Trimming took off 4 bases at V and 1 base at J, with 16 bases between the two ends. The CDR3 DNA reads as TGTGCCAGCAGCTGGATCATGGACAAACTTAACTATGGCTACACCTTC. Its translation: CASSWIMDKLNYGYTF.